A single sample is the source of the 9 T cell receptor beta chains below, sequenced in a study of regulatory T cells in long-lasting Graves disease. The authors built TCR beta libraries using iRepertoire HTBI primers and Arm-PCR of CDR3 regions. Using its own MiXCR run on the multiplex PCR reads, TCRdb lists one record per CDR3 protein. The table shows about 430,000 distinct CDR3 sequences, with about 15% occurring only once. As to time point: newly diagnosed GD, antithyroid drugs for less than 3 months. PBMC RNA served as the TCR library source. These data were also reused for a study on T cells in Graves' hyperthyroidism and ophthalmopathy.

The source was peripheral blood mononuclear cells (PBMCs), collected at new diagnosis, from a patient treated with antithyroid drugs. The receptors shown here come from a woman aged 40 to 50 with Graves disease.

In this sample, this clonotype turned up many times. This chain uses TRBV7-2 with TRBJ2-1, with 11 nucleotides matching TRBD1. V lost 6 bases, J lost 7 bases, and 8 bases stayed unmatched. The CDR3 length is 15 residues. CDR1 is SGHTA, CDR2 FQGNSA, per germline. CDR3 residues: CASSLRDRGFNEQFF. In DNA, the CDR3 is TGTGCCAGCAGTCTCCGGGACAGGGGGTTTAATGAGCAGTTCTTC.

This clonotype was seen at least ten times. This chain connects TRBV2 to TRBJ2-1; D perhaps matches TRBD1 (5 bases). V was cut by 7 bases and J by 5 bases, with 21 bases left in between. Germline V CDR1 and CDR2: SNHLY, FYNNEI. The CDR3 totals 16 residues. CDR3 in DNA: TGTGCCAGCACTTGGACAATGGAAACCTCAGACAATGAGCAGTTCTTC. This translates into CASTWTMETSDNEQFF.

This clonotype was seen more than once but under ten times. The chain links TRBV5-1 to TRBJ1-6; 8 bases line up with TRBD1. V dropped 4 bases and J dropped 8; count of bases not matched to a gene: 8. Germline-derived CDR1 and CDR2 are SGHRS and YFSETQ. This CDR3 has 15 amino acids. CDR3 DNA sequence: TGCGCCAGCAGCGCAGCGGGACAGGATTATTCACCCCTCCACTTT. Translating gives CASSAAGQDYSPLHF.

The table lists this clonotype with many counts. The chain employs TRBV7-6 and TRBJ2-1; 7 nucleotides match TRBD2. The CDR3 is 16 amino acids. CDR1 SGHVS and CDR2 FNYEAQ come from the germline V gene. V gave up 5 bases and J gave up 6 bases; unmatched junction bases: 13. In DNA form, the CDR3 reads TGTGCCAGCAGCCCCCTTGTGGGGAGGGCCCTCAATGAGCAGTTCTTC. Protein: CASSPLVGRALNEQFF.

This clonotype turned up a few times. The CDR3: CASSPTGPVGLEQFF. For the CDR3, the DNA is TGTGCCAGCAGTCCTACGGGACCCGTGGGGTTGGAGCAGTTCTTC. The chain couples TRBV6-1 to TRBJ2-1; D may be TRBD1 or TRBD2 (5 bases each). The CDR3 has 15 residues. The germline V and J ends were trimmed by 5 bases and 10 bases, with 21 bases remaining between them. Germline loops: CDR1 MNHNS, CDR2 SASEGT.

V gene TRBV20-1 combines with J gene TRBJ1-1, with a tentative D call TRBD1 (6 bases). This CDR3 spans 13 amino acids. Trimming left V 1 base short and J 5 bases short, with 11 bases between. CDR1 is DFQATT, CDR2 SNEGSKA, per germline (reference sequence). CDR3 in amino acids: CSARVRGRTEAFF. The CDR3 coding sequence is TGCAGTGCTAGAGTTAGGGGGAGAACTGAAGCTTTCTTT.

This clonotype is categorized as medium-sized. The rearrangement uses TRBV11-3 and TRBJ2-1, with 12 bases matching TRBD2. Germline V CDR1 and CDR2: SGHNT, YENEEA. The CDR3 loop spans 16 amino acids. The V gene end was trimmed by 7 bases and the J gene end by 0 bases; junction bases not matched to a gene: 4. The CDR3 sequence: CASTGTSGSSYNEQFF. The CDR3 nucleotides read TGTGCCAGCACCGGGACTAGCGGGTCCTCCTACAATGAGCAGTTCTTC.

This clonotype was observed many times. The chain has TRBV28 and TRBJ1-1; D unresolved. Germline assignment: CDR1 MDHEN and CDR2 SYDVKM. CDR3 length equals 16 residues. V was clipped by 2 bases and J by 1 base, with 14 bases between them. The CDR3 DNA follows: TGTGCCAGCAGTTTAATCCTCACCGATCAGAACACTGAAGCTTTCTTT. It yields the protein CASSLILTDQNTEAFF.

This clonotype was picked up a small number of times. V gene TRBV5-1 combines with J gene TRBJ1-2, with TRBD1 identical over 9 bases. This CDR3 has 14 amino acids. J gave up 4 bases and V 4 bases, and 5 bases lay outside the gene matches. Germline lookup yields CDR1 SGHRS and CDR2 YFSETQ. CDR3 bases: TGCGCCAGCAGCACGGGACAGGGAAGCTATGGCTACACCTTC. This sequence encodes CASSTGQGSYGYTF.